These T cell receptor beta chains were read from a single sample in a study of T-cell reconstitution after alpha-beta-depleted transplantation in children. Each CDR3 protein is one row after TCRdb ran MiXCR on the PCR reads. The sample yields 200,000 to 250,000 distinct CDR3 sequences, about 12% seen once. The sample consisted of PBMCs from the stem cell graft donor, taken from the stem cell graft. Receptors were obtained from a human donor who donated a stem cell graft to a child with acute lymphoblastic leukemia. Each CDR3 is given with its conserved first and last residue. Fields, in order: V gene, clone size, D gene, J gene, CDR3 protein, CDR3 DNA. D genes are given only for firm matches. Where a row states a size, it is once, few, many or the class of an expanded clone; other rows omit it.

>TRBV27|many|TRBD1|TRBJ2-3
CASSPGQGLADTQYF
TGTGCCAGCAGTCCCGGACAGGGTTTGGCAGATACGCAGTATTTT
>TRBV5-1|many|TRBD1|TRBJ1-2
CASSSKEKDRDGYTF
TGCGCCAGCAGCTCGAAGGAAAAGGACAGGGACGGCTACACCTTC
>TRBV7-2|many|-|TRBJ1-1
CASTQGLTNTEAFF
TGTGCCAGCACCCAAGGTCTCACCAACACTGAAGCTTTCTTT
>TRBV20-1|many|-|TRBJ2-5
CSAGGDETQYF
TGCAGTGCTGGGGGCGATGAGACCCAGTACTTC
>TRBV6-5|-|TRBD1|TRBJ1-5
CASSPRDRALYNSNQPQHF
TGTGCCAGCAGCCCGAGAGACAGGGCGCTATACAATAGCAATCAGCCCCAGCATTTT
>TRBV7-2|many|-|TRBJ1-6
CASSFRDINSPLHF
TGTGCCAGCAGCTTCCGGGACATAAATTCACCCCTCCACTTT
>TRBV7-2|many|-|TRBJ2-3
CASSFTGPDTQYF
TGTGCCAGCAGCTTCACGGGGCCAGATACGCAGTATTTT
>TRBV6-5|-|-|TRBJ2-7
CASSYSAEVSCEQYF
TGTGCCAGCAGTTACTCGGCGGAGGTATCCTGCGAGCAGTACTTC
>TRBV7-2|few|TRBD2|TRBJ2-7
CASSIQDSGGAYEQYF
TGTGCCAGCAGCATCCAGGACTCCGGGGGGGCCTACGAGCAGTACTTC
>TRBV5-1|many|TRBD1|TRBJ2-3
CASSIRTGRSTDTQYF
TGCGCCAGCAGCATCCGGACAGGGAGAAGCACAGATACGCAGTATTTT